The rows below give T cell receptor beta chains drawn from one sample of a study of tumor-infiltrating lymphocytes in primary liver carcinoma. TCRdb fed the multiplex PCR reads into MiXCR, producing one record per CDR3 protein. The sample has approximately 92,000 distinct CDR3 sequences, over 55% seen once. The sample was liver tumor tissue from sampling region 5. The receptors come from a woman aged 55-75 years with primary liver carcinoma and hepatitis B virus infection. Both conserved end residues are part of each CDR3. The order of the fields is CDR3 protein, CDR3 DNA, CDR3 length, clone size, J gene, V gene, D gene. D genes are given only for firm matches. For some rows the clone size is stated as once, few or many, or as a class when expanded; others skip it.

CDR3: CASSQEIRSPGGGYTF
DNA: TGCGCTAGCAGCCAAGAAATCAGGAGCCCAGGTGGTGGCTACACCTTC
length: 16
size: NA
J: TRBJ1-2
V: TRBV4-1
D: NA

CDR3: CASSLLPGVYNEQLF
DNA: TGCGCCAGCAGCTTACTACCGGGAGTATACAATGAGCAGTTGTTC
length: 15
size: NA
J: TRBJ2-1
V: TRBV5-1
D: NA

CDR3: CASNLLALTDTQYF
DNA: TGTGCCAGCAACTTACTAGCGCTCACAGATACGCAGTATTTT
length: 14
size: NA
J: TRBJ2-3
V: TRBV5-6
D: TRBD2

CDR3: CASSQEGQVTNYDYTF
DNA: TGTGCCAGCAGCCAAGAGGGCCAGGTGACTAACTATGACTACACATTC
length: 16
size: NA
J: TRBJ1-2
V: TRBV4-2
D: NA

CDR3: CASTSDAGSYKQYF
DNA: TGTGCCAGTACCAGCGACGCCGGCTCCTATAAGCAGTACTTC
length: 14
size: few
J: TRBJ2-7
V: TRBV12-3/TRBV12-4
D: NA

CDR3: CVSTFRGSSYYEQFF
DNA: TGTGTCAGCACTTTTCGCGGGAGCTCCTACTATGAGCAGTTCTTC
length: 15
size: NA
J: TRBJ2-1
V: TRBV6-5
D: TRBD2

CDR3: CASSRGLAGGPVGEQFF
DNA: TGTGCCAGCAGCAGGGGACTAGCGGGAGGGCCGGTGGGTGAGCAGTTCTTC
length: 17
size: NA
J: TRBJ2-1
V: TRBV11-2
D: TRBD2

CDR3: CASSGVGAGGPLNEQFF
DNA: TGTGCCAGCAGTGGTGTAGGGGCGGGAGGGCCTCTCAATGAGCAGTTCTTC
length: 17
size: many
J: TRBJ2-1
V: TRBV6-1
D: TRBD2

CDR3: CASSESGAGRNEQFF
DNA: TGCGCCAGCAGTGAGTCCGGTGCAGGGCGCAATGAGCAGTTCTTC
length: 15
size: many
J: TRBJ2-1
V: TRBV10-1
D: NA

CDR3: CASSLDRDRNYGYTF
DNA: TGTGCCAGCAGCTTAGATCGGGACCGTAACTATGGCTACACCTTC
length: 15
size: many
J: TRBJ1-2
V: TRBV7-8
D: NA

CDR3: CTSSSHNEQFF
DNA: TGCACCAGCAGTTCGCACAATGAGCAGTTCTTC
length: 11
size: NA
J: TRBJ2-1
V: TRBV10-2
D: NA

CDR3: CASRRLNTEAFF
DNA: TGTGCCAGCAGACGATTGAACACTGAAGCTTTCTTT
length: 12
size: few
J: TRBJ1-1
V: TRBV11-1
D: NA

CDR3: CASSLPFGSSLHF
DNA: TGTGCCAGCAGCCTCCCTTTTGGTTCAAGCCTCCACTTT
length: 13
size: NA
J: TRBJ1-6
V: TRBV11-2
D: NA

CDR3: CASIDGGRRDTDTQYF
DNA: TGTGCCAGCATCGACGGTGGGCGGAGGGATACAGATACGCAGTATTTT
length: 16
size: many
J: TRBJ2-3
V: TRBV11-2
D: NA

CDR3: CASSLAKSRNTGGLFF
DNA: TGCGCCAGCAGCTTGGCCAAAAGCAGGAACACCGGGGGCCTGTTTTTT
length: 16
size: NA
J: TRBJ2-2
V: TRBV5-1
D: NA

CDR3: CASSAPSGGRFNEQFF
DNA: TGTGCCAGCAGTGCCCCATCGGGCGGGCGTTTTAATGAGCAGTTCTTC
length: 16
size: NA
J: TRBJ2-1
V: TRBV28
D: NA

CDR3: CASTKAIAPFETQYF
DNA: TGTGCCAGCACCAAAGCCATAGCCCCATTTGAGACGCAGTATTTT
length: 15
size: NA
J: TRBJ2-3
V: TRBV6-2/TRBV6-3
D: NA

CDR3: CSVLTGGDTKAFF
DNA: TGTAGCGTGCTGACAGGGGGTGACACTAAAGCTTTCTTT
length: 13
size: NA
J: TRBJ1-1
V: TRBV29-1
D: TRBD1

CDR3: CASSQVEGEQFF
DNA: TGCGCCAGCAGCCAAGTTGAGGGTGAGCAGTTCTTC
length: 12
size: many
J: TRBJ2-1
V: TRBV4-1
D: NA